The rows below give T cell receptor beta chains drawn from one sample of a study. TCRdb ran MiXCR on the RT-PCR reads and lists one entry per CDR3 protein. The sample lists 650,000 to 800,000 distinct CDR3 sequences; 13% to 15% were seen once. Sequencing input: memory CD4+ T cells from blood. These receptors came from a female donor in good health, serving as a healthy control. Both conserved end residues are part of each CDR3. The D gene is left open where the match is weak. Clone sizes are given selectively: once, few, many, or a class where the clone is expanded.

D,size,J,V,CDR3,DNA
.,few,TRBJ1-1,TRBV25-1,CASREQAAAEAFF,TGTGCCAGCAGGGAGCAAGCGGCAGCTGAAGCTTTCTTT
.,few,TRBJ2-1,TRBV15,CATSRDPEAVGSYNEQFF,TGTGCCACCAGCAGAGATCCTGAAGCAGTAGGCTCCTACAATGAGCAGTTCTTC
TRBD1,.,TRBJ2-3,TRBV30,CAWQGQGYGTQYF,TGTGCCTGGCAGGGACAGGGATATGGTACGCAGTATTTT
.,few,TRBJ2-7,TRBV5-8,CASTRARGRYEQYF,TGTGCCAGCACTAGAGCTAGAGGTCGATACGAGCAGTACTTC
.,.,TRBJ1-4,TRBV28,CASRQRGEKLFF,TGTGCCAGCAGGCAACGGGGCGAAAAACTGTTTTTT
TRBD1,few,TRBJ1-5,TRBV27,CASRAGTGDDQPQHF,TGTGCCAGCAGGGCAGGGACAGGGGATGATCAGCCCCAGCATTTT
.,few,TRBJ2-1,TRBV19,CASSIAAEDGNEQFF,TGTGCCAGTAGTATTGCAGCGGAGGATGGGAATGAGCAGTTCTTC
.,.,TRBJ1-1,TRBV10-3,CAISGDLPEAFF,TGTGCCATCAGTGGGGACCTCCCTGAAGCTTTCTTT
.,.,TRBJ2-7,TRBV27,CASSRELFYEQYF,TGTGCCAGCAGCAGGGAACTTTTCTACGAGCAGTACTTC
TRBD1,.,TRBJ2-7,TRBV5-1,CASSLAAGTGLPYEQYF,TGCGCCAGCAGCTTGGCGGCTGGGACAGGTCTCCCCTACGAGCAGTACTTC
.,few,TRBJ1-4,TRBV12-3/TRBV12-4,CASSLGVFGKLFF,TGTGCCAGCAGTTTGGGGGTGTTCGGGAAACTGTTTTTT
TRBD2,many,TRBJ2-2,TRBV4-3,CASSQPGLDNTGELFF,TGCGCCAGCAGCCAGCCGGGACTAGATAACACCGGGGAGCTGTTTTTT
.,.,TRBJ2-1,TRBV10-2,CASGARGNEQFF,TGCGCCAGCGGGGCCCGGGGCAATGAGCAGTTCTTC
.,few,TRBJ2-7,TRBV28,CASSFTDLYEQYF,TGTGCCAGCAGCTTTACCGACCTCTACGAGCAGTACTTC
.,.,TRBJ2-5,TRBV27,CASSLAGRVGETQYF,TGTGCCAGCAGTTTAGCAGGGCGGGTGGGGGAGACCCAGTACTTC
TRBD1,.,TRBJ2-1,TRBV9,CASSVVSGGGEQFF,TGTGCCAGCAGCGTAGTCTCAGGGGGCGGTGAGCAGTTCTTC
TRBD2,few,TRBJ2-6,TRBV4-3,CASSQLAGPSGANVLTF,TGCGCCAGCAGCCAATTAGCGGGTCCCTCTGGGGCCAACGTCCTGACTTTC
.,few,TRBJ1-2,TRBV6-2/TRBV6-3,CASSFSQIYGYTF,TGTGCCAGCAGTTTCTCGCAGATATATGGCTACACCTTC
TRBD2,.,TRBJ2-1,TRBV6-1,CASEWGGRGHDEQFF,TGTGCCAGTGAATGGGGCGGGAGGGGGCATGATGAGCAGTTCTTC
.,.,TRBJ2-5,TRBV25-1,CASSEWAGKETQYF,TGTGCCAGCAGTGAATGGGCGGGGAAAGAGACCCAGTACTTC
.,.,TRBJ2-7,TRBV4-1,CASSQDPRAEQSF,TGCGCCAGCAGCCAAGATCCCAGGGCCGAGCAGTCCTTC
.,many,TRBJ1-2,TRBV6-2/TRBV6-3,CASGDVANYGYTF,TGTGCCAGCGGGGACGTTGCTAACTATGGCTACACCTTC
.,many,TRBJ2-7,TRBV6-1,CASSAEGPRYEQYF,TGTGCCAGCAGTGCGGAGGGTCCGAGGTACGAGCAGTACTTC
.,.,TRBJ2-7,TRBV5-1,CASSLGGNLNEQYF,TGCGCCAGCAGCTTGGGGGGTAATTTGAACGAGCAGTACTTC
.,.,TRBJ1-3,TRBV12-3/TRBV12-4,CASRLLTVSGNTIYF,TGTGCCAGCAGGTTATTGACAGTCTCTGGAAACACCATATATTTT
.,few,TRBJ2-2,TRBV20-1,CSARSTRSINTGELFF,TGCAGTGCTAGATCTACTAGATCCATAAACACCGGGGAGCTGTTTTTT
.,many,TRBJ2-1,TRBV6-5,CASRNYNEQFF,TGTGCCAGCAGGAACTACAATGAGCAGTTCTTC
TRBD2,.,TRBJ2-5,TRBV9,CASRPFRLAGGRQETQYF,TGTGCCAGCAGGCCCTTTAGACTAGCGGGGGGTCGTCAAGAGACCCAGTACTTC
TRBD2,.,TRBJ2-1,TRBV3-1,CASSQDIGAGGSYNEQFF,TGTGCCAGCAGCCAAGATATCGGGGCGGGAGGCTCCTACAATGAGCAGTTCTTC
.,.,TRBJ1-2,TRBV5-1,CASSLLGVGDYGYTF,TGCGCCAGCAGCTTGTTGGGGGTGGGTGACTATGGCTACACCTTC
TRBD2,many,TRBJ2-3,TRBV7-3,CASSSMGGTQYF,TGTGCCAGCAGCTCCATGGGAGGGACGCAGTATTTT
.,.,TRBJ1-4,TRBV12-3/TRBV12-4,CASSLRSEKLFF,TGTGCCAGCAGTTTAAGGTCTGAAAAACTGTTTTTT
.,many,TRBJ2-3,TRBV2,CASNDVGTDTQYF,TGTGCCAGCAATGACGTGGGCACAGATACGCAGTATTTT
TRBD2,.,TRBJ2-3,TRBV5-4,CASSPVGGGGDTQYF,TGTGCCAGCAGCCCCGTCGGCGGGGGGGGAGATACGCAGTATTTT
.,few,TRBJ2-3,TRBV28,CASSFSGSQGDTQYF,TGTGCCAGCAGTTTCTCCGGGAGTCAGGGAGATACGCAGTATTTT
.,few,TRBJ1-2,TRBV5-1,CASSQTFPPMGYTF,TGCGCCAGCAGTCAGACATTCCCTCCTATGGGCTACACCTTC
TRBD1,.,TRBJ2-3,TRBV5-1,CASSHGQGETDTQYF,TGCGCCAGCAGCCACGGACAGGGAGAAACAGATACGCAGTATTTT
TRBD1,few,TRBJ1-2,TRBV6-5,CASSEGQHYGYTF,TGTGCCAGCAGTGAGGGACAGCACTATGGCTACACCTTC
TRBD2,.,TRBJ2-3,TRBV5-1,CASSLGIAGGTTDTQYF,TGCGCCAGCAGCTTGGGGATAGCGGGAGGGACGACAGATACGCAGTATTTT
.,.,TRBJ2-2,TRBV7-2,CASSLGRKNTGELFF,TGTGCCAGCAGCTTGGGGCGGAAGAACACCGGGGAGCTGTTTTTT
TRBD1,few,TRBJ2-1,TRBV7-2,CASSLDRQGAGQEFF,TGTGCCAGCAGCTTAGATCGGCAGGGGGCCGGTCAGGAGTTCTTC
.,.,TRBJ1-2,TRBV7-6,CASSPGTDPYGYTF,TGTGCCAGCAGCCCCGGGACGGACCCCTATGGCTACACCTTC
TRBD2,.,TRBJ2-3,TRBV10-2,CASGQAGGDTQYF,TGCGCCAGCGGTCAAGCGGGAGGAGATACGCAGTATTTT
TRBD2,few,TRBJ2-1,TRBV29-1,CSVAGPTYNEQFF,TGCAGCGTAGCGGGACCAACCTACAATGAGCAGTTCTTC
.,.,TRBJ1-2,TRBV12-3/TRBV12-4,CASSLSGSLRGYTF,TGTGCCAGCAGTTTATCGGGGTCTCTGCGTGGCTACACCTTC